This record looks at one T cell receptor beta chain sequence and its context. Its specificity is unknown. This record belongs to a study of Ad26.COV2.S vaccination and SARS-CoV-2 variants. Study context: Enrollment placed the donor in the COV1001 Ad26.COV2.S trial arm.

Findings and caveats of the study: Placebo and vaccine recipients had non-spike TCR breadth that was similar. Vaccine recipients posted higher spike-specific TCR breadth than their placebo counterparts. Breadth, reportedly substantial, characterized the spike-specific CD8+ and CD4+ T cell responses after vaccination.

The treatment denotes: roughly 20 received Ad26.COV2.S at low or high dose, single or two shots; several received placebo; per-sample allocation not given. Sampling was done on day 63 after the first vaccine or placebo injection. This CDR3 has 14 amino acids. With 1 base clipped from V and 6 bases from J, the junction kept 4 bases outside the gene matches. Germline values: CDR1 SGHRS, CDR2 YFSETQ. Sequenced by immunoSEQ multiplex PCR; TCRdb stores in-frame clones only, minus some. The sample holds approximately 400,000 clones, 83% seen once. The material sequenced was peripheral blood, taken in a trial of Ad26.COV2.S vaccine versus placebo. This receptor was taken from a person aged 18-65 years who received the Ad26.COV2.S COVID-19 vaccine or a placebo. The chain employs TRBV5-1 and TRBJ1-5; 7 nucleotides agree with TRBD1. The CDR3 nucleotides read TGCGCCAGCAGCTTGCAGGGGGGCGGTCAGCCCCAGCATTTT. It is translated as CASSLQGGGQPQHF. Together with reference TRBV5-1 and TRBJ1-5, the CDR3 gives the full variable domain: KAGVTQTPRYLIKTRGQQVTLSCSPISGHRSVSWYQQTPGQGLQFLFEYFSETQRNKGNFPGRFSGRQFSNSRSEMNVSTLELGDSALYLCASSLQGGGQPQHFGDGTRLSIL.